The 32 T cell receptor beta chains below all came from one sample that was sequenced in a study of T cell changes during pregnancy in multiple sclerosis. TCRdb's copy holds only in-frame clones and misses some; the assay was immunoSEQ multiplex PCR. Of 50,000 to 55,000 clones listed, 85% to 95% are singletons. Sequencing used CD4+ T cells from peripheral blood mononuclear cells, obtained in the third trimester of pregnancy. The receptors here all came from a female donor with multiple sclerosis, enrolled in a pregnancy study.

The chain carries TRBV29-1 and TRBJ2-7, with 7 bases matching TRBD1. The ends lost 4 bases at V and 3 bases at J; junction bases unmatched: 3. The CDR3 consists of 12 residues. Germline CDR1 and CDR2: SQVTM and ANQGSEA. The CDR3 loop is CSVGSGGYEQYF. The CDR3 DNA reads TGCAGCGTTGGGTCAGGGGGCTACGAGCAGTACTTC.

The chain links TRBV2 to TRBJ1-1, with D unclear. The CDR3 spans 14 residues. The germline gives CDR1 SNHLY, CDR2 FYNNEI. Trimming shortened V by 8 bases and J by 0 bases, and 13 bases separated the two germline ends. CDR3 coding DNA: TGTGCCAGCGTCGGACTTCAGTTGAACACTGAAGCTTTCTTT. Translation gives CASVGLQLNTEAFF.

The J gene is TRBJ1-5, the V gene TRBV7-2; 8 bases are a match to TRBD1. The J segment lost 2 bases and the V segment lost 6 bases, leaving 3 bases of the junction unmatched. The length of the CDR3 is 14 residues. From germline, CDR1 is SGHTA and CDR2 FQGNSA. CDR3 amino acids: CASSPTGGNQPQHF. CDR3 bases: TGTGCCAGCAGTCCGACAGGGGGCAATCAGCCCCAGCATTTT.

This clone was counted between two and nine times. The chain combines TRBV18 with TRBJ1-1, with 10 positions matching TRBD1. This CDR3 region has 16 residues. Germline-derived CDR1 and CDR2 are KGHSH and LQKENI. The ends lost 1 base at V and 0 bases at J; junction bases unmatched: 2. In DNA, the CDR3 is TGTGCCAGCTCACCACGGACAGGGGGACTGAACACTGAAGCTTTCTTT. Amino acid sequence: CASSPRTGGLNTEAFF.

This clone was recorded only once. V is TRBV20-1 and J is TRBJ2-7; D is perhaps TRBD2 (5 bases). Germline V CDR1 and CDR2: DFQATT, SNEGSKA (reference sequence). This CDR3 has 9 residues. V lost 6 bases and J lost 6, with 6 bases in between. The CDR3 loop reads CSAGVEQYF. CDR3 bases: TGCAGTGCCGGGGTCGAGCAGTACTTC.

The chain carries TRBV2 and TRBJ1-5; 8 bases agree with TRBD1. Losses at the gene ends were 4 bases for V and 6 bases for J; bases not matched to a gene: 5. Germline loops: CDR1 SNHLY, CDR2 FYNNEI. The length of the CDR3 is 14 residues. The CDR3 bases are TGTGCCAGCAGTGGACAGGGGTGGATTCAGCCCCAGCATTTT. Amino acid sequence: CASSGQGWIQPQHF.

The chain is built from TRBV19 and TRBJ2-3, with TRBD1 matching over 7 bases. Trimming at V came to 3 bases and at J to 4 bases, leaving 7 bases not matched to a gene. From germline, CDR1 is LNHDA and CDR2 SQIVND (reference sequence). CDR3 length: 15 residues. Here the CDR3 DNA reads TGTGCCAGTAGTATGGGCAGGGGGTCGGCAGATACGCAGTATTTT. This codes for CASSMGRGSADTQYF.

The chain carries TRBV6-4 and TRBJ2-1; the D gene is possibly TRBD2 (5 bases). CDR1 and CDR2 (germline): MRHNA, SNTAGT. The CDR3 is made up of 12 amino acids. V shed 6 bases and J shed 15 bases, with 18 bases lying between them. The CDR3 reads CASRSEGVPLFF. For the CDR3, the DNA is TGTGCCAGCAGATCCGAGGGAGTCCCTTTGTTCTTC.

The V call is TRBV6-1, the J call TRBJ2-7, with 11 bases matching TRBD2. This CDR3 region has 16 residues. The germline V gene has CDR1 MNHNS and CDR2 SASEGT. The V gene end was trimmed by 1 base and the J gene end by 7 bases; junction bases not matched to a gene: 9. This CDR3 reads CASSEGLAGGLLEQYF. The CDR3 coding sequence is TGTGCCAGCAGTGAAGGGCTAGCGGGGGGACTCTTGGAGCAGTACTTC.

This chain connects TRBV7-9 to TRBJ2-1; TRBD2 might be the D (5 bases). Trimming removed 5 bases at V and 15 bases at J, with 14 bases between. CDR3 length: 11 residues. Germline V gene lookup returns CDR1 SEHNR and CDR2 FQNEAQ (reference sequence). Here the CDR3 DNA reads TGTGCCAGCAGCCAGGACTGGGCGCGGTTCTTC. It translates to CASSQDWARFF.

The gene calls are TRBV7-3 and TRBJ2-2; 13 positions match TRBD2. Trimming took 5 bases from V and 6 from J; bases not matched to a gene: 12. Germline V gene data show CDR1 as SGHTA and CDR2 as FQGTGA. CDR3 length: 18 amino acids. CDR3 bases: TGTGCCAGCAGCCCCGTTGGGGGACTAGCGGGGCCGGCCGGGGAGCTGTTTTTT. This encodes CASSPVGGLAGPAGELFF. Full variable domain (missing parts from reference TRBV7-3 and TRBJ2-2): GAGVSQTPSNKVTEKGKYVELRCDPISGHTALYWYRQSLGQGPEFLIYFQGTGAADDSGLPNDRFFAVRPEGSVSTLKIQRTERGDSAVYLCASSPVGGLAGPAGELFFGEGSRLTVL.

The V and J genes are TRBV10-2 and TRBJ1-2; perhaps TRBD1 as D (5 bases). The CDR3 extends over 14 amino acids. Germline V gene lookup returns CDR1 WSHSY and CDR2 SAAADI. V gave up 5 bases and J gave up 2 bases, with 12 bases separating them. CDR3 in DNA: TGCGCCAGCAGTAACGCAGGGTTAAACTATGGCTACACCTTC. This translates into CASSNAGLNYGYTF.

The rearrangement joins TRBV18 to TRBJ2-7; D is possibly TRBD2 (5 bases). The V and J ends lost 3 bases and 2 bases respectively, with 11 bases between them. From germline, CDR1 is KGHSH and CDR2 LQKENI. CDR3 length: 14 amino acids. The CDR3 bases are TGTGCCAGCTCACCGGAGGCGGCCACCTACGAGCAGTACTTC. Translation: CASSPEAATYEQYF.

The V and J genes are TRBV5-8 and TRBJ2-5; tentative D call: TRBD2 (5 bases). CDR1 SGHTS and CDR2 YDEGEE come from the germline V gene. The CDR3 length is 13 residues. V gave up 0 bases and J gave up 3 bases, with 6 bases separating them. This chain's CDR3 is CASSLAGKETQYF. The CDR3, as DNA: TGTGCCAGCAGCTTGGCGGGGAAAGAGACCCAGTACTTC.

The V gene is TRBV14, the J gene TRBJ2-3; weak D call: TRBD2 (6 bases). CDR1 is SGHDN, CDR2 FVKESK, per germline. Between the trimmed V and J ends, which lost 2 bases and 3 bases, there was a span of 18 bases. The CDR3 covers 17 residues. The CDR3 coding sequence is TGTGCCAGCAGCCAATCCCGGGGGTTTGATTGGACAGATACGCAGTATTTT. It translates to CASSQSRGFDWTDTQYF. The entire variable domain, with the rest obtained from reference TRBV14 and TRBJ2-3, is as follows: EAGVTQFPSHSVIEKGQTVTLRCDPISGHDNLYWYRRVMGKEIKFLLHFVKESKQDESGMPNNRFLAERTGGTYSTLKVQPAELEDSGVYFCASSQSRGFDWTDTQYFGPGTRLTVL.

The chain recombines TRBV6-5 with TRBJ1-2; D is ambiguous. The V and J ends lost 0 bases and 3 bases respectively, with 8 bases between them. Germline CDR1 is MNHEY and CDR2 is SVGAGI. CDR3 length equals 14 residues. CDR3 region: CASSYSVGDYGYTF. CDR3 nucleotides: TGTGCCAGCAGTTACTCGGTAGGAGACTATGGCTACACCTTC.

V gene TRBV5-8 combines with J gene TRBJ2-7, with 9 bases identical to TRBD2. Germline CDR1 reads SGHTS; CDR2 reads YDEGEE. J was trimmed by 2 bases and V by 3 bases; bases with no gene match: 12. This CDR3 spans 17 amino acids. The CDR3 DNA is TGTGCCAGCAGCTCGGACCGAATAGCGGGGGTAGCCTACGAGCAGTACTTC. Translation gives CASSSDRIAGVAYEQYF.

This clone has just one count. The CDR3 coding sequence is TGTGCCAGTAGTATCGCGGGCGGCGGGGGTACCTACGAGCAGTACTTC. It codes for CASSIAGGGGTYEQYF. J is TRBJ2-7 and V is TRBV19, with 7 nucleotides matching TRBD2. With 3 bases clipped from V and 2 bases from J, the junction kept 10 bases outside the gene matches. In germline, CDR1 is LNHDA, CDR2 SQIVND (reference sequence). The CDR3 has 16 residues.

The CDR3 DNA reads as TGTGCCAGCAAAGCGGGGGGTTGGATGGAGGAGACCCAGTACTTC. It translates to CASKAGGWMEETQYF. The chain uses TRBV6-5 and TRBJ2-5, with 9 bases fitting TRBD2. The J segment lost 5 bases and the V segment lost 7 bases, leaving 11 bases of the junction unmatched. Germline V lookup: CDR1 MNHEY, CDR2 SVGAGI. CDR3 length: 15 amino acids.

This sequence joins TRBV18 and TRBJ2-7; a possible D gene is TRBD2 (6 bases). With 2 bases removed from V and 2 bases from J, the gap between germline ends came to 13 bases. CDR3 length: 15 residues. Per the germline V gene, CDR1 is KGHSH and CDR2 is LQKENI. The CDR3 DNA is TGTGCCAGCTCACCAGGTGGGACTGATACCTACGAGCAGTACTTC. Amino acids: CASSPGGTDTYEQYF.

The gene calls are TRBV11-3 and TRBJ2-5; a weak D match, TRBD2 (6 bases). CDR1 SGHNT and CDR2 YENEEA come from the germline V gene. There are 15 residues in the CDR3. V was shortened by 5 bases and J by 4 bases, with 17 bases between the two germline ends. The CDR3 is CASSRAGLAGETQYF. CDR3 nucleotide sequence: TGTGCCAGCAGCAGAGCGGGCCTCGCGGGAGAGACCCAGTACTTC.

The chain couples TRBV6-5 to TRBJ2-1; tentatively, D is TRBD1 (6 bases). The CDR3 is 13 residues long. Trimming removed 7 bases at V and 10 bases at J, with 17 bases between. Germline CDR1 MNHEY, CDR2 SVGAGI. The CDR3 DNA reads TGTGCCAGCACCCCAGAACAGGGTTGGGAGCAGTTCTTC. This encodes CASTPEQGWEQFF.

The CDR3 sequence is CASSLGDSTQKLFF. In nucleotides, the CDR3 is TGTGCCAGCAGCTTAGGGGACAGCACTCAAAAACTGTTTTTT. This rearrangement joins TRBV7-8 to TRBJ1-4; 7 nucleotides match TRBD1. The ends lost 1 base at V and 9 bases at J; junction bases unmatched: 5. CDR3 length: 14 amino acids. The V gene's germline CDR1 is SGHVS and CDR2 FQNEAQ.

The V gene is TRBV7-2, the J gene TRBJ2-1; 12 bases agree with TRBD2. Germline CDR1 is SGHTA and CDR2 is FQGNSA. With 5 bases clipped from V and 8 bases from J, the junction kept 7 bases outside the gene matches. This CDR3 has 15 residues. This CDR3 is CASSALAGGIYEQFF. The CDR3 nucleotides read TGTGCCAGCAGCGCCCTAGCGGGGGGGATTTATGAGCAGTTCTTC.

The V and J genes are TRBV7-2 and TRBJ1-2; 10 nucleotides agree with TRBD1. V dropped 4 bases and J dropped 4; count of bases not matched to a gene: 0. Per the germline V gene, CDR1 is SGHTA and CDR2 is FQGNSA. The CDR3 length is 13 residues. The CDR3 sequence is CASSWTGGYGYTF. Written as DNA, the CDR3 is TGTGCCAGCAGCTGGACAGGGGGCTATGGCTACACCTTC.

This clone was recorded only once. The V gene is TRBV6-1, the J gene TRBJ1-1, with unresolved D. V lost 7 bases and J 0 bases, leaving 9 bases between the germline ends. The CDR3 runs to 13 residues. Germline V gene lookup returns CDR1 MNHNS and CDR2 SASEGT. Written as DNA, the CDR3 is TGTGCCAGCACCCAGACACTGAACACTGAAGCTTTCTTT. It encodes CASTQTLNTEAFF.

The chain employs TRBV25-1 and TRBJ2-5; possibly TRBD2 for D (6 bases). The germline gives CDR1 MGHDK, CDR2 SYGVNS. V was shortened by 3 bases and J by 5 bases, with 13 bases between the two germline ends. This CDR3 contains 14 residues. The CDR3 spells CASSDSGPGETQYF. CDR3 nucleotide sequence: TGTGCCAGCAGTGACAGCGGGCCGGGGGAGACCCAGTACTTC.

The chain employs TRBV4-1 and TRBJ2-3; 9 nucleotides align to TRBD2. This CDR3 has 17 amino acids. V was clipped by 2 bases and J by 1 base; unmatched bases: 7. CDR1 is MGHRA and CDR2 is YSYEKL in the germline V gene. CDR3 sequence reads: CASSQHPGLAGTDTQYF. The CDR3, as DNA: TGCGCCAGCAGCCAACATCCGGGACTAGCTGGCACAGATACGCAGTATTTT.

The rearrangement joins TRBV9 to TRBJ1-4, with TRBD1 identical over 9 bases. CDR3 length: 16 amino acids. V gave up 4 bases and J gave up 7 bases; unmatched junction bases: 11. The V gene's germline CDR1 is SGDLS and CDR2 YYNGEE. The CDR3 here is CASSPRWTGVGEKLFF. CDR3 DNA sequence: TGTGCCAGCAGCCCCCGTTGGACAGGGGTGGGTGAAAAACTGTTTTTT. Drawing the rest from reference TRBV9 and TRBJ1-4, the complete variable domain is DSGVTQTPKHLITATGQRVTLRCSPRSGDLSVYWYQQSLDQGLQFLIQYYNGEERAKGNILERFSAQQFPDLHSELNLSSLELGDSALYFCASSPRWTGVGEKLFFGSGTQLSVL.

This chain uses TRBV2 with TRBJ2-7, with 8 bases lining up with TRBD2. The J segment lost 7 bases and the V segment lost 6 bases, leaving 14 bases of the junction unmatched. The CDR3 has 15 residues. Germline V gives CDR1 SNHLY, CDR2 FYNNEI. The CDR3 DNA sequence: TGTGCCAGCAGCAAAGAGAGCGGGGGCAGAGGGGAGCAGTACTTC. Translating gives CASSKESGGRGEQYF.

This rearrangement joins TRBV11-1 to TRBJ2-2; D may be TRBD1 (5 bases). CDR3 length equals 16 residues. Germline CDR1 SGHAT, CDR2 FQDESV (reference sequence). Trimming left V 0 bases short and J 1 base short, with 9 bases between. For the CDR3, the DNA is TGTGCCAGCAGCTTAGCGGGCAGGGTGAACACCGGGGAGCTGTTTTTT. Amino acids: CASSLAGRVNTGELFF.

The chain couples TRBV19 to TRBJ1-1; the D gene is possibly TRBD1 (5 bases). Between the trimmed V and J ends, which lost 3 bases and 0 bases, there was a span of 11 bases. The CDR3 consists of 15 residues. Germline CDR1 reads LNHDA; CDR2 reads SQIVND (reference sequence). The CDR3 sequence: CASSMRWGVNTEAFF. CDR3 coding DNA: TGTGCCAGTAGTATGAGGTGGGGGGTGAACACTGAAGCTTTCTTT. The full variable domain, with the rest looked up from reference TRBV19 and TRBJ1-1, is DGGITQSPKYLFRKEGQNVTLSCEQNLNHDAMYWYRQDPGQGLRLIYYSQIVNDFQKGDIAEGYSVSREKKESFPLTVTSAQKNPTAFYLCASSMRWGVNTEAFFGQGTRLTVV.